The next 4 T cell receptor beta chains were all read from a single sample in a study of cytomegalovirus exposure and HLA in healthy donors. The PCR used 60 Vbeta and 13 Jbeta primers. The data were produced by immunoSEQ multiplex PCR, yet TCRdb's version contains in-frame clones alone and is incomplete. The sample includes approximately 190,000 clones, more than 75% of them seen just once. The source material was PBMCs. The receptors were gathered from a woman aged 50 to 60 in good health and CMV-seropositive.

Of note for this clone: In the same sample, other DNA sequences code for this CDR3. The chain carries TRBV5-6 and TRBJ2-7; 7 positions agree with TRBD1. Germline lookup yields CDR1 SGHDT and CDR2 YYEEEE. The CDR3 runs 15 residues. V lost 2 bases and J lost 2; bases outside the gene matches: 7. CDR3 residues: CASSLRDRAPYEQYF. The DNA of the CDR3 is TGTGCCAGCAGCTTACGGGACAGAGCCCCCTACGAGCAGTACTTC.

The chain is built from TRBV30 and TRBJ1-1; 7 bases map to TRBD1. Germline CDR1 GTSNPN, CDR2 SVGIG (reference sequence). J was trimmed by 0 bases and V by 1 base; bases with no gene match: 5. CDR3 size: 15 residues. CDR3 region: CAWSEPDRVNTEAFF. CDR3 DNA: TGTGCCTGGAGTGAACCCGACAGGGTGAACACTGAAGCTTTCTTT. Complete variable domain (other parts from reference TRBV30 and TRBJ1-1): SQTIHQWPATLVQPVGSPLSLECTVEGTSNPNLYWYRQAAGRGLQLLFYSVGIGQISSEVPQNLSASRPQDRQFILSSKKLLLSDSGFYLCAWSEPDRVNTEAFFGQGTRLTVV.

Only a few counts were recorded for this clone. The CDR3 DNA is TGCAGTGCTAACCAGGGCAGCGAGCAGTACTTC. Its translation: CSANQGSEQYF. V and J are TRBV20-1 and TRBJ2-5; tentatively, D is TRBD1 (5 bases). Matching the DNA end better, TRBJ2-7 makes the J call doubtful. CDR3 length: 11 amino acids. Germline CDR1 and CDR2: DFQATT and SNEGSKA (reference sequence).

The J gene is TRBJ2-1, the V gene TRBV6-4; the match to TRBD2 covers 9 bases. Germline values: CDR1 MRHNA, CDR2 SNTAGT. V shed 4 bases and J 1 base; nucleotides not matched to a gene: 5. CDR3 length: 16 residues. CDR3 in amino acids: CASSGESGGSYNEQFF. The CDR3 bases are TGTGCCAGCAGTGGAGAAAGCGGGGGGTCCTACAATGAGCAGTTCTTC.